This T cell receptor (beta chain) is from a study of identical twins. Germline loops: CDR1 LGHDT, CDR2 YNNKEL (reference sequence). Trimming took 4 bases from V and 3 from J; bases not matched to a gene: 10. CDR3 length equals 16 residues. This clonotype was recorded a few times. Its antigen is unidentified. Template switching introduced a universal primer site, and the cDNA bore unique molecular identifiers. In TCRdb, the 5' RACE reads were re-called with MiXCR into one record per CDR3 protein. The sample carries approximately 600,000 distinct CDR3 sequences, under 8.5% recorded once. Study outcomes and limitations: The authors noted that invariant MAIT and iNKT cells could partly confound zero-insertion analyses. Fewer insertions characterized abundant cord blood beta clonotypes, whereas memory repertoires showed none.

The same data also went into a second study, on yellow fever vaccine responses in identical twins. That work contributes: Vaccine-induced T cell responses in twins were reportedly observed to appear partly convergent, partly personalized.

Sequencing was performed on PBMCs. The TCR was taken from a young woman in good health. The V call is TRBV3-1, the J call TRBJ2-3; 7 positions match TRBD1. The CDR3 reads CASSPQPGQWTDTQYF. The DNA for the CDR3 is TGTGCCAGCAGCCCACAACCGGGACAGTGGACAGATACGCAGTATTTT.